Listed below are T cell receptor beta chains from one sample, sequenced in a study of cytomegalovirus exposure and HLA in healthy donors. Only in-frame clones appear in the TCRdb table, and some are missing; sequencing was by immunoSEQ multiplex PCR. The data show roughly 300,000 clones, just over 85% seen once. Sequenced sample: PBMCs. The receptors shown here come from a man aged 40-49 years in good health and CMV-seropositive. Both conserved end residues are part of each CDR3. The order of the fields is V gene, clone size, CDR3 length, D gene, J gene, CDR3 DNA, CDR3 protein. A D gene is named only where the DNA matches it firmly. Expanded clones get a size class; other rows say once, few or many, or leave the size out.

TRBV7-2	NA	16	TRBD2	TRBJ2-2	TGTGCCAGCAGCCCCGGGACTAGTTGGAACACCGGGGAGCTGTTTTTT	CASSPGTSWNTGELFF
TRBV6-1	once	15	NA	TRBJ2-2	TGTGCCAGCAGTGAAAGACCTGAGGGCACCGGGGAGCTGTTTTTT	CASSERPEGTGELFF
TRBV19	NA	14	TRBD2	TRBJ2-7	TGTGCCAGTAGTCCCGCTAGCGGAGACTACGAGCAGTACTTC	CASSPASGDYEQYF
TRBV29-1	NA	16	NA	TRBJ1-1	TGCAGCGTTGAAGATCCCCAGGGCCCAAGGAACACTGAAGCTTTCTTT	CSVEDPQGPRNTEAFF
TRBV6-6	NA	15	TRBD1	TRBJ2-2	TGTGCCAGCAGCTCGGCCGGGACAGTCACCGGGGAGCTGTTTTTT	CASSSAGTVTGELFF
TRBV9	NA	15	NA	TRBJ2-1	TGTGCCAGCAGCATCGGACAGAGCTCCTACAATGAGCAGTTCTTC	CASSIGQSSYNEQFF
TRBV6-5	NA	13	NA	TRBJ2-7	TGTGCCAGCAGTTACTCGCAGGACTACGAGCAGTACTTC	CASSYSQDYEQYF
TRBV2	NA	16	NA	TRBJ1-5	TGTGCCAGCAGTACCTCTTACAGGGCCACCAATCAGCCCCAGCATTTT	CASSTSYRATNQPQHF
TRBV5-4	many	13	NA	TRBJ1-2	TGTGCCAGCACGGACAGTACTAACTATGGCTACACCTTC	CASTDSTNYGYTF
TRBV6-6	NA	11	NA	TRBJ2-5	TGTGCCACCCGGCGGGGAGAGACCCAGTACTTC	CATRRGETQYF
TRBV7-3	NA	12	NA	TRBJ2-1	TGTGCCAGCAGCTTAATCGGGGAGGAGCAGTTCTTC	CASSLIGEEQFF
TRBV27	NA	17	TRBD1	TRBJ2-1	TGTGCCAGCAGTTTATCCGGGACAGGGGCATCCTACAATGAGCAGTTCTTC	CASSLSGTGASYNEQFF
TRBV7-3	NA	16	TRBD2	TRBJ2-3	TGTGCCAGCAGCTTAAGGTCGCTAGCGGGAGCAGATACGCAGTATTTT	CASSLRSLAGADTQYF
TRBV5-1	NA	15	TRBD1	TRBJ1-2	TGCGCCAGCAGCATAGGACAGGGGGGTAACTATGGCTACACCTTC	CASSIGQGGNYGYTF
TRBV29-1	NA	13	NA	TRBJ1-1	TGCAGCGTTGAAGGGGCCGCGAACACTGAAGCTTTCTTT	CSVEGAANTEAFF
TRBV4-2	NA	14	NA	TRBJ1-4	TGTGCCAGCAGCCCTTCCCCGGGGGATGAAAAACTGTTTTTT	CASSPSPGDEKLFF
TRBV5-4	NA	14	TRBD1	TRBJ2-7	TGTGCCAGCAGCGGACGGGACAGAGCCTACGAGCAGTACTTC	CASSGRDRAYEQYF
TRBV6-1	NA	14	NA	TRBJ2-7	TGTGCCAGCAGTGAACCCCAGACAGTATACGAGCAGTACTTC	CASSEPQTVYEQYF
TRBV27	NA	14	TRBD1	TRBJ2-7	TGTGCCAGCAGTTGGACAGGGGGAAACTACGAGCAGTACTTC	CASSWTGGNYEQYF
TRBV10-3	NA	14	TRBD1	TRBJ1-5	TGTGCCATCAGTGCAGGAGGGGGCGATCAGCCCCAGCATTTT	CAISAGGGDQPQHF
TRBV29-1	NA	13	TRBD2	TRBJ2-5	TGCAGCGTTGATCTAGCGGGAGGAGAGACCCAGTACTTC	CSVDLAGGETQYF
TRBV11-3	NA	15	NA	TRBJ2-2	TGTGCCAGCAGCCCCCGACTAGCGAACACCGGGGAGCTGTTTTTT	CASSPRLANTGELFF
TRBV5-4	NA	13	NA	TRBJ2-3	TGTGCCAGCAGCCTACGACTCGCTGGGACGCAGTATTTT	CASSLRLAGTQYF
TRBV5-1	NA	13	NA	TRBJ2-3	TGCGCCAGCAGCCCCCGGGTAGCAGATACGCAGTATTTT	CASSPRVADTQYF
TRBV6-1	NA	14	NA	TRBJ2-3	TGTGCCAGCAGTTATCTCAGGGTTACAGATACGCAGTATTTT	CASSYLRVTDTQYF
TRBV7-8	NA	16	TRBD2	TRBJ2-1	TGTGCCAGCAGCCTATTTCTAGCGGGAGCCTACAATGAGCAGTTCTTC	CASSLFLAGAYNEQFF
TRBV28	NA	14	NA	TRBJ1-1	TGTGCCAGCAGTTTGCTGACAAGCAACACTGAAGCTTTCTTT	CASSLLTSNTEAFF
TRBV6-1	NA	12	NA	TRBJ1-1	TGTGCCAGCAGTGAAGTGGCAGCTGAAGCTTTCTTT	CASSEVAAEAFF
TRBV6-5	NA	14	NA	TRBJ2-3	TGTGCCAGCAGTAGGGGGGGAAGCACAGATACGCAGTATTTT	CASSRGGSTDTQYF
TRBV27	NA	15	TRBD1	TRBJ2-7	TGTGCCAGCAGTTTAATTGCAGGGGGCGCGGACGAGCAGTACTTC	CASSLIAGGADEQYF
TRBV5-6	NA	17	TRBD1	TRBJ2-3	TGTGCCAGCAGCCCTGAGCAGGGGGCCTTTAGCGCAGATACGCAGTATTTT	CASSPEQGAFSADTQYF
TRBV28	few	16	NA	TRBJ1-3	TGTGCCAGCAGTTTATGGCCAGATAGCCCTGGAAACACCATATATTTT	CASSLWPDSPGNTIYF